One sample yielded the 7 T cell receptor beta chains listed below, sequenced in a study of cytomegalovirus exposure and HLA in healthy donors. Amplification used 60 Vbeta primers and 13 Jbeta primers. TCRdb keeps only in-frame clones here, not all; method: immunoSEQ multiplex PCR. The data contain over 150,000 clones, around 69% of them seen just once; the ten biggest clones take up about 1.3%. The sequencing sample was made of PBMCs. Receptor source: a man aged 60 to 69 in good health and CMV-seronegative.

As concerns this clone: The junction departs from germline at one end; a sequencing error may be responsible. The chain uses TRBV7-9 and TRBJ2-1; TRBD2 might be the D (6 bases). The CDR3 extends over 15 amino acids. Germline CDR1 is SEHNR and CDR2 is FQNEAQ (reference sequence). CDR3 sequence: CSSSLGDSLYNEQFF. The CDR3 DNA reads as TGTTCCAGCAGCTTAGGGGACTCACTTTACAATGAGCAGTTCTTC.

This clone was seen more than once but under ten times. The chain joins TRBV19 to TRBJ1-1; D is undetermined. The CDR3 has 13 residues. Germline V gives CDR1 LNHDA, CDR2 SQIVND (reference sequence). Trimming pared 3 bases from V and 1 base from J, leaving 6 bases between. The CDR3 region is CASSMVRNTEAFF. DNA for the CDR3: TGTGCCAGTAGTATGGTCAGGAACACTGAAGCTTTCTTT.

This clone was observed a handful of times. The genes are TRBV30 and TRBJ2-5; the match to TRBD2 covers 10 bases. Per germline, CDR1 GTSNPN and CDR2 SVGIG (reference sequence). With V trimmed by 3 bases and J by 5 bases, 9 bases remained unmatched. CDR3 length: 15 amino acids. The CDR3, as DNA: TGTGCCTGGAGGGCCTCAGCGGGGGGGAGTGAGACCCAGTACTTC. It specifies CAWRASAGGSETQYF.

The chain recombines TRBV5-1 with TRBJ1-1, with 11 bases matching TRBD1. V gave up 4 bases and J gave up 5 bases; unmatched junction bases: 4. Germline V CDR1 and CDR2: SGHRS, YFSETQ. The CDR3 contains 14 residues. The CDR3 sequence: CASSGQGAVTEAFF. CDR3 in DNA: TGCGCCAGCAGCGGACAGGGGGCGGTTACTGAAGCTTTCTTT.

Here the CDR3 DNA reads TGTGCCAGCTCACCACGTAGGCGGGAATCAAACACTGAAGCTTTCTTT. Protein product: CASSPRRRESNTEAFF. V usage is TRBV18 and J usage is TRBJ1-1; the D is unclear. Deletions cut 1 base from V and 2 bases from J, with 14 bases between. CDR3 length equals 16 residues. Germline assignment: CDR1 KGHSH and CDR2 LQKENI.

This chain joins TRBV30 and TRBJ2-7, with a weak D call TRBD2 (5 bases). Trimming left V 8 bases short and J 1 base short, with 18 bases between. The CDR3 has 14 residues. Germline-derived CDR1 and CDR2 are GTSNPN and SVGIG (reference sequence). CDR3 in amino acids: CARSGKGGSYEQYF. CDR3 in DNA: TGTGCCCGGTCGGGGAAAGGTGGGTCCTACGAGCAGTACTTC.

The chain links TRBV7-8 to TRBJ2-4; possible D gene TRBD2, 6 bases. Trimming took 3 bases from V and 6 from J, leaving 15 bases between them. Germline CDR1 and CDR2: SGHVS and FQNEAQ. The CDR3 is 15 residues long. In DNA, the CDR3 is TGTGCCAGCAGCTTGAGTTTAGGGGAGGCAAACATTCAGTACTTC. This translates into CASSLSLGEANIQYF.